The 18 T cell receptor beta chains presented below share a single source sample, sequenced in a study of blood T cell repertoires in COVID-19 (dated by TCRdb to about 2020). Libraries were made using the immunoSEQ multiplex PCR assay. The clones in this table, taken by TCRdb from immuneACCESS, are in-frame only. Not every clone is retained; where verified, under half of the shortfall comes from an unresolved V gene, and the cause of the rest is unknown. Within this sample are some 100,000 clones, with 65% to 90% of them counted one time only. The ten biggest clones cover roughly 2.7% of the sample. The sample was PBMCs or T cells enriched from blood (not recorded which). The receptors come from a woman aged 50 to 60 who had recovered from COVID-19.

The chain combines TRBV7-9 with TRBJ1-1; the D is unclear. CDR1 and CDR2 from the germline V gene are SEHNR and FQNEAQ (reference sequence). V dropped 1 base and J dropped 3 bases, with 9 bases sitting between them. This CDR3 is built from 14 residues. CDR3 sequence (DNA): TGTGCCAGCAGCTTAGGGAGTTCTGACACTGAAGCTTTCTTT. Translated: CASSLGSSDTEAFF.

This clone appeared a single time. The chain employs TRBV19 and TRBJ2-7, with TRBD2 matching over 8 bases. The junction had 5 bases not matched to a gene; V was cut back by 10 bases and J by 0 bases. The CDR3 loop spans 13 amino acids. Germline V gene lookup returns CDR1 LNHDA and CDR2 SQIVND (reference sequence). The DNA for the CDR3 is TGTGCCACCTCCGGGACTAGCTCCTACGAGCAGTACTTC. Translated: CATSGTSSYEQYF.

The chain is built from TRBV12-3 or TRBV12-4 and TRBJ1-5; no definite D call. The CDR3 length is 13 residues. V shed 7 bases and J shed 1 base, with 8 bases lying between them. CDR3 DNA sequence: TGTGCCAGCACCCCAGGCAGCAATCAGCCCCAGCATTTT. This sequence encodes CASTPGSNQPQHF.

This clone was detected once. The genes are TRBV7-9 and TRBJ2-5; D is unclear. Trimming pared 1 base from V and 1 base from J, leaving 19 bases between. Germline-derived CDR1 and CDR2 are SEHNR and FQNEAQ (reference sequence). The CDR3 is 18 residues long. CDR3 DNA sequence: TGTGCCAGCAGCTTAGGCGCAGGATCCCAAGTTGCCCAAGAGACCCAGTACTTC. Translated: CASSLGAGSQVAQETQYF.

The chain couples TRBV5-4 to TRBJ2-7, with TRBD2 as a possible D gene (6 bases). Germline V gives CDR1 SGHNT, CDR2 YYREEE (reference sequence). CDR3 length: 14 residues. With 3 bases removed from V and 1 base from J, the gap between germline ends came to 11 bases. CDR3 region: CASSSGTRSYEQYF. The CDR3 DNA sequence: TGTGCCAGCAGCTCCGGGACTCGATCCTACGAGCAGTACTTC.

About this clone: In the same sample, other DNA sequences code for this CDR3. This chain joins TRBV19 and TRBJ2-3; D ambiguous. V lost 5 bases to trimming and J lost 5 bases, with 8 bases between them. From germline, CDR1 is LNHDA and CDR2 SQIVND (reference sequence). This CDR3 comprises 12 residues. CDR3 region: CASSPTRDTQYF. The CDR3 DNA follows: TGTGCCAGTAGTCCCACCAGAGATACGCAGTATTTT.

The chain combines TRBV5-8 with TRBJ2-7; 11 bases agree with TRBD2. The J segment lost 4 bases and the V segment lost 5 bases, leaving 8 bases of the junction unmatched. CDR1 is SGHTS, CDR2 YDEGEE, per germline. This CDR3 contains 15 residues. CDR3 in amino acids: CASSQGTSGAYEQYF. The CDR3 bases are TGTGCCAGCAGTCAGGGGACTAGCGGTGCGTACGAGCAGTACTTC.

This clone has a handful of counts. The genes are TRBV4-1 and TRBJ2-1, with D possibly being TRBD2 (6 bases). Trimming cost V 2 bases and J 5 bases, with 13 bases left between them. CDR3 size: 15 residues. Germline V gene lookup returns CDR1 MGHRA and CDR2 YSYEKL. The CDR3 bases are TGCGCCAGCAGCCAATCCGGGACTGGAAACAATGAGCAGTTCTTC. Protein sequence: CASSQSGTGNNEQFF.

The chain's CDR3 is CATSDPEPSSGSPGELFF. CDR3 DNA sequence: TGTGCCACCAGTGACCCCGAACCCTCTAGCGGGAGCCCCGGGGAGCTGTTTTTT. V usage is TRBV24-1 and J usage is TRBJ2-2, with 10 bases fitting TRBD2. The CDR3 contains 18 residues. V trimming: 4 bases; J trimming: 6 bases; junction bases outside the gene matches: 13. Germline lookup yields CDR1 KGHDR and CDR2 SFDVKD.

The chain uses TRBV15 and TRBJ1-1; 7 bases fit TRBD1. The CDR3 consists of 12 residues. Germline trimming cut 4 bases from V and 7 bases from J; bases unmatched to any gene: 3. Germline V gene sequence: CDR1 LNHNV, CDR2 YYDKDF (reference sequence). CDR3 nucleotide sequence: TGTGCCACCAGCAAGGGGGCCGGTGAAGCTTTCTTT. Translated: CATSKGAGEAFF.

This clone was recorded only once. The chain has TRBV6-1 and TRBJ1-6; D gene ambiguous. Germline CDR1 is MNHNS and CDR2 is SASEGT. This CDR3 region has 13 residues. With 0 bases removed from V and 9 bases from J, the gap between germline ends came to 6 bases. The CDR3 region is CASSEAEVSPLHF. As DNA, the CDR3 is TGTGCCAGCAGTGAAGCGGAGGTTTCACCCCTCCACTTT.

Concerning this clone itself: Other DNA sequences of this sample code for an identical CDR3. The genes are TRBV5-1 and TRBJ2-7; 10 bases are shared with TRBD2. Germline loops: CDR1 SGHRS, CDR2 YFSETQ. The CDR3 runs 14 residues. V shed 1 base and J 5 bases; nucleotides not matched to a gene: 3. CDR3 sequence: CASSLPSGSDEQYF. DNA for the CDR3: TGCGCCAGCAGCTTGCCTAGCGGGAGCGACGAGCAGTACTTC. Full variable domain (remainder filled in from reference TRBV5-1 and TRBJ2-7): KAGVTQTPRYLIKTRGQQVTLSCSPISGHRSVSWYQQTPGQGLQFLFEYFSETQRNKGNFPGRFSGRQFSNSRSEMNVSTLELGDSALYLCASSLPSGSDEQYFGPGTRLTVT.

The CDR3 is CASSSTGMQGYTF. The CDR3 region has the DNA TGTGCCAGCAGTTCCACAGGGATGCAAGGCTACACCTTC. The chain combines TRBV12-3 or TRBV12-4 with TRBJ1-2; possibly TRBD1 for D (6 bases). CDR3 length: 13 amino acids. The V end was cut by 4 bases, the J end by 8 bases, with 14 bases between.

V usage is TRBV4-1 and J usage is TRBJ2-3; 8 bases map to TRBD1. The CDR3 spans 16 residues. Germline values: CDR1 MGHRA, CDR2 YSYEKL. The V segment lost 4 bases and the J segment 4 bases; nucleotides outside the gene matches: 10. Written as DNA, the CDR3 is TGCGCCAGCAGCCCCCACCAGGGGACAGGACCAGATACGCAGTATTTT. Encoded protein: CASSPHQGTGPDTQYF.

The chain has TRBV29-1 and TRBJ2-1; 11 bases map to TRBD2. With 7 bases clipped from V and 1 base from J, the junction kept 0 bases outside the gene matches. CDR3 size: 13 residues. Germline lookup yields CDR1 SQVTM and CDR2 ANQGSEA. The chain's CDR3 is CSGLAGSYNEQFF. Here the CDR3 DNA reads TGCAGCGGACTAGCGGGATCCTACAATGAGCAGTTCTTC.

The CDR3 spells CATSRGGGWEQYF. For the CDR3, the DNA is TGTGCCACCAGCAGAGGGGGGGGCTGGGAGCAGTACTTC. The chain couples TRBV15 to TRBJ2-7, with D tentatively TRBD2 (7 bases). The CDR3 loop spans 13 amino acids. Germline CDR1 is LNHNV and CDR2 is YYDKDF (reference sequence). V was shortened by 1 base and J by 7 bases, with 11 bases between the two germline ends.

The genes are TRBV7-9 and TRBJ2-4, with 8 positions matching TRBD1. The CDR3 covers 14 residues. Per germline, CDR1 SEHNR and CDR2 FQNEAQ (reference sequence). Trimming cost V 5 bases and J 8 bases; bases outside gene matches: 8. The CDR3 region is CASSADRVLDIQYF. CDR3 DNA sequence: TGTGCCAGCAGCGCGGACAGGGTATTAGACATTCAGTACTTC.

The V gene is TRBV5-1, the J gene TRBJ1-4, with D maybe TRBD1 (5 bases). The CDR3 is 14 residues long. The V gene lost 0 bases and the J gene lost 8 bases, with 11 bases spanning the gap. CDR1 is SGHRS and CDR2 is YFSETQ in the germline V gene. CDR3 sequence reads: CASSLEPGREKLFF. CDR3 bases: TGCGCCAGCAGCTTGGAGCCAGGGCGGGAAAAACTGTTTTTT.